This T cell receptor beta chain comes out of a study of T cells after yellow fever vaccination. Overall study context: Preparing low-cell-number fractions relied on SMART-Seq v4 Ultra Low Input. Overall study results and limits: Of the clonotypes, a small share occurred in both CD4 and CD8 compartments.

The sample holds a few counts of this clonotype. Antigen specificity is unknown. This CDR3 is built from 15 residues. Germline assignment: CDR1 SGHVS and CDR2 FQNEAQ. After removal of 5 bases from V and 2 bases from J, the junction contained 4 bases not matched to a gene. MiXCR, applied by TCRdb to the 5' RACE reads, yields one record per CDR3 protein. The sample holds 350,000 or so distinct CDR3 sequences, 8% to 9.5% seen once. The sequence derives from a man between 18 and 29 years old who received the YFV17D yellow fever vaccine. This chain joins TRBV7-8 and TRBJ2-5; TRBD2 matches 11 bases. The material sequenced was PBMCs, taken roughly 45 days after the first yellow fever vaccination. CDR3 amino acids: CASSATSGGQETQYF. In nucleotides, the CDR3 is TGTGCCAGCAGCGCAACTAGCGGGGGACAAGAGACCCAGTACTTC.